The 2 T cell receptor beta chains in this list originate from one sample, sequenced in a study of regulatory T cells in long-lasting Graves disease (dated by TCRdb to about 2021). The time point label of this sample denotes: newly diagnosed GD, antithyroid drugs for less than 3 months. For both TCR sequencing and RNA sequencing, RNA was extracted from PBMCs in TRIzol. Library prep was done by multiplex PCR. These reads were obtained on an Illumina HiSeq 4000. iRepertoire HTBI primers and Arm-PCR amplification of CDR3 regions were used to construct TCR beta libraries. TCRdb trimmed the raw reads at Q25, called clones with MiXCR and kept productive beta chains. Rows with a matching CDR3 protein are joined into one entry that keeps the most common DNA and genes. The sample table lists 550,000 to 700,000 distinct CDR3 sequences, roughly 15% of them with a count of one. The top ten clonotypes cover around 12% of the sample.

These data also featured in a second study, about T cells in Graves' hyperthyroidism and ophthalmopathy.

The starting material was peripheral blood mononuclear cells (PBMCs), obtained at new diagnosis, from a patient treated with antithyroid drugs. Receptors were obtained from a man in his late teens or twenties with Graves disease. Donor details come from another sample of the same person, matched by shared clones.

As for this clonotype: A read error may account for a junction end that differs from germline. V is TRBV6-1 and J is TRBJ2-3; 15 nucleotides agree with TRBD2. Looked up from germline, CDR1 is MNHNS and CDR2 is SASEGT. This CDR3 is 22 amino acids long. This CDR3 reads CASSESRTGLAGGPHQAYTQYF. DNA for the CDR3: TGCGCCAGCAGTGAGTCGCGTACTGGACTAGCGGGAGGGCCTCACCAGGCTTATACGCAGTATTTT.

The V gene is TRBV11-2, the J gene TRBJ2-1; 10 bases match TRBD2. CDR3 length equals 17 residues. V lost 4 bases, J lost 2 bases, and 8 bases stayed unmatched. The germline V gene encodes CDR1 SGHAT and CDR2 FQNNGV. The CDR3 reads CASSWGMSGRAYNEQFF. CDR3 DNA: TGTGCCAGCAGCTGGGGAATGAGCGGGAGGGCCTACAATGAGCAGTTCTTC.